This T cell receptor beta chain derives from a study of vaccination effects on CD4 cells after COVID-19. Antigen-specific CD4+ T cell clonotypes were called by their expansion after viral peptide-pool culture in ViraFEST. The culture ran for 10 days, and then CD4+ T cells were isolated. Either the BNT162b2 or mRNA-1273 vaccine was given to participants in two doses. CDR3 length: 13 residues. V was shortened by 1 base and J by 7 bases, with 10 bases between the two germline ends. This clone was recorded a few times. The antigen is not known. Assay: immunoSEQ multiplex PCR; the TCRdb copy retains only in-frame clones and omits some. Of 67,000 or so clones in the sample, about 86% were seen once.

This clonotype was obtained from a human donor who received a COVID-19 vaccine. This chain uses TRBV12-3 or TRBV12-4 with TRBJ1-2, with D tentatively TRBD1 (5 bases). Sequences were derived from CD4+ T cells from PBMCs cultured with HCoV-229E spike peptides, sampled after COVID-19 vaccination. The CDR3 is CASSLEGAGGYTF. DNA for the CDR3: TGTGCCAGCAGTTTAGAAGGGGCTGGTGGCTACACCTTC.